The 22 T cell receptor beta chains presented below share a single source sample, sequenced in a study of cytomegalovirus exposure and HLA in healthy donors. Primers: 60 Vbeta forward and 13 Jbeta reverse. Measured with immunoSEQ multiplex PCR; TCRdb has only the in-frame clones, and not every one. The sample comprises 90,000 to 120,000 clones, under 85% of which are singletons, and roughly 3.9% rests with the top ten. Source material: PBMCs. The origin of the receptors is a male donor in good health and CMV-seronegative.

The count of this clone is one. CDR3 in amino acids: CASSDVGGQRYEQYF. In nucleotides, the CDR3 is TGTGCCAGCAGTGATGTCGGGGGACAGAGGTACGAGCAGTACTTC. The chain couples TRBV6-1 to TRBJ2-7; a possible D gene is TRBD1 (7 bases). V lost 3 bases and J lost 4, with 16 bases in between. Germline V gene sequence: CDR1 MNHNS, CDR2 SASEGT. This CDR3 spans 15 amino acids.

The V gene is TRBV5-1, the J gene TRBJ1-1, with 8 bases identical to TRBD1. CDR3 length: 17 amino acids. The germline V gene has CDR1 SGHRS and CDR2 YFSETQ. With 4 bases clipped from V and 0 bases from J, the junction kept 11 bases outside the gene matches. In DNA form, the CDR3 reads TGCGCCAGCAGCGGCAGACAGGGGTTGGAAATGAACACTGAAGCTTTCTTT. It codes for CASSGRQGLEMNTEAFF. The whole variable domain, remainder taken from reference TRBV5-1 and TRBJ1-1, is KAGVTQTPRYLIKTRGQQVTLSCSPISGHRSVSWYQQTPGQGLQFLFEYFSETQRNKGNFPGRFSGRQFSNSRSEMNVSTLELGDSALYLCASSGRQGLEMNTEAFFGQGTRLTVV.

This chain links TRBV19 with TRBJ2-7, with 9 bases matching TRBD2. The CDR3 is 15 amino acids. Germline V gene sequence: CDR1 LNHDA, CDR2 SQIVND (reference sequence). V lost 5 bases to trimming and J lost 3 bases; unmatched junction nucleotides: 8. The CDR3 DNA is TGTGCCAGTAGTGATGGTGTAGCGGGAGACTACGAGCAGTACTTC. Protein product: CASSDGVAGDYEQYF.

This clone was detected a few times. The genes are TRBV2 and TRBJ2-7, with D possibly matching TRBD2 (5 bases). This CDR3 comprises 16 residues. Trimming took 0 bases from V and 3 from J, leaving 15 bases between them. Germline lookup yields CDR1 SNHLY and CDR2 FYNNEI. The CDR3 is CASSEAWRAHNYEQYF. DNA of the CDR3: TGTGCCAGCAGTGAAGCCTGGCGGGCTCACAACTACGAGCAGTACTTC.

This chain joins TRBV2 and TRBJ2-2, with 11 bases lining up with TRBD1. V trimming: 10 bases; J trimming: 5 bases; junction bases outside the gene matches: 3. The CDR3 is made up of 13 amino acids. CDR1 SNHLY and CDR2 FYNNEI come from the germline V gene. The CDR3 sequence is CAMDRGRTGELFF. CDR3 DNA sequence: TGTGCCATGGACAGGGGGCGGACCGGGGAGCTGTTTTTT.

The V gene is TRBV27, the J gene TRBJ2-7, with 10 bases aligning to TRBD2. The V gene's germline CDR1 is MNHEY and CDR2 SMNVEV (reference sequence). The junction had 6 bases not matched to a gene; V was cut back by 4 bases and J by 3 bases. This CDR3 contains 15 residues. Written as DNA, the CDR3 is TGTGCCAGCAGTTCCCCGGGACTAGCGATCTACGAGCAGTACTTC. Translated, it gives CASSSPGLAIYEQYF.

The chain joins TRBV14 to TRBJ1-1, with no clear D. This CDR3 comprises 16 residues. Trimming shortened V by 0 bases and J by 1 base, and 12 bases separated the two germline ends. Germline CDR1 is SGHDN and CDR2 is FVKESK. The CDR3, as DNA: TGTGCCAGCAGCCAAGATCGAATCCGGTGGAACACTGAAGCTTTCTTT. Translation: CASSQDRIRWNTEAFF. Full variable domain (missing parts from reference TRBV14 and TRBJ1-1): EAGVTQFPSHSVIEKGQTVTLRCDPISGHDNLYWYRRVMGKEIKFLLHFVKESKQDESGMPNNRFLAERTGGTYSTLKVQPAELEDSGVYFCASSQDRIRWNTEAFFGQGTRLTVV.

This clone was observed a few times. This chain uses TRBV19 with TRBJ1-5, with D tentatively TRBD1 (5 bases). The V gene lost 1 base and the J gene lost 4 bases, with 17 bases spanning the gap. Germline V gives CDR1 LNHDA, CDR2 SQIVND (reference sequence). The CDR3 loop spans 17 amino acids. This chain's CDR3 is CASSIGLPGSPNQPQHF. The CDR3 DNA follows: TGTGCCAGTAGTATAGGTCTTCCAGGGTCGCCTAATCAGCCCCAGCATTTT. The full variable domain, its missing parts supplied by reference TRBV19 and TRBJ1-5, is DGGITQSPKYLFRKEGQNVTLSCEQNLNHDAMYWYRQDPGQGLRLIYYSQIVNDFQKGDIAEGYSVSREKKESFPLTVTSAQKNPTAFYLCASSIGLPGSPNQPQHFGDGTRLSIL.

The table lists this clone with a few counts. CDR3 coding DNA: TGTGCCAGCAGTTTGACTCACACCTATGGCTACACCTTC. Protein product: CASSLTHTYGYTF. The rearrangement joins TRBV28 to TRBJ1-2; D call uncertain. Germline-derived CDR1 and CDR2 are MDHEN and SYDVKM. V shed 3 bases and J shed 4 bases, with 9 bases lying between them. This CDR3 spans 13 amino acids.

The chain employs TRBV5-8 and TRBJ2-1, with TRBD1 matching over 10 bases. Germline V gene lookup returns CDR1 SGHTS and CDR2 YDEGEE. The CDR3 covers 15 residues. The J segment lost 6 bases and the V segment lost 4 bases, leaving 7 bases of the junction unmatched. The CDR3 is CASSIDRGLFNEQFF. CDR3 DNA: TGTGCCAGCAGCATCGACAGGGGGCTCTTCAATGAGCAGTTCTTC.

This chain joins TRBV6-5 and TRBJ1-1; D gene ambiguous. Trimming took 2 bases from V and 8 from J, leaving 6 bases between them. The CDR3 has 11 residues. Germline CDR1 MNHEY, CDR2 SVGAGI. Written as DNA, the CDR3 is TGTGCCAGCAGTTACGGGCCCGAAGCTTTCTTT. Its translation: CASSYGPEAFF.

This clone came up a few times. The same CDR3 arises from other DNA sequences in this sample as well. The CDR3 spells CASSFGTETYEQYF. The CDR3 DNA sequence: TGTGCCAGCAGTTTTGGGACAGAGACCTACGAGCAGTACTTC. The chain uses TRBV6-6 and TRBJ2-7; 7 bases map to TRBD1. CDR3 length: 14 amino acids. CDR1 and CDR2 (germline): MNHNY, SVGAGI (reference sequence). Unmatched junction bases numbered 5, after V lost 4 bases and J lost 2 bases.

V is TRBV5-4 and J is TRBJ2-7, with 9 nucleotides matching TRBD1. The CDR3 is made up of 14 amino acids. J lost 5 bases, V lost 4 bases, and 7 bases had no gene match. Germline CDR1 is SGHNT and CDR2 is YYREEE (reference sequence). CDR3 sequence: CASSQGTGRHEQYF. The CDR3 DNA reads TGTGCCAGCAGCCAAGGGACAGGGCGTCACGAGCAGTACTTC.

This rearrangement joins TRBV5-5 to TRBJ2-4; D is unclear. Trimming shortened V by 0 bases and J by 6 bases, and 7 bases separated the two germline ends. CDR1 is SGHKS and CDR2 is YYEKEE in the germline V gene (reference sequence). This CDR3 is 13 amino acids long. This CDR3 is CASSLETLNIQYF. CDR3 sequence (DNA): TGTGCCAGCAGCTTGGAGACATTAAACATTCAGTACTTC.

The CDR3 DNA sequence: TGTGCCAGCAGCCGGGGGGACAGGGGGTACGAGCAGTACTTC. This codes for CASSRGDRGYEQYF. V usage is TRBV6-5 and J usage is TRBJ2-5; 11 bases are shared with TRBD1. The J call is doubtful: the DNA matches TRBJ2-7 better. Germline V gene data show CDR1 as MNHEY and CDR2 as SVGAGI. CDR3 length: 14 amino acids.

The count of this clone is one. The chain employs TRBV2 and TRBJ2-5, with D perhaps matching TRBD2 (6 bases). The J call may be mistaken, given a closer DNA end match to TRBJ2-7. The CDR3 runs 15 residues. From germline, CDR1 is SNHLY and CDR2 FYNNEI. CDR3 amino acids: CASSESALANYEQYF. CDR3 in DNA: TGTGCCAGCAGTGAAAGTGCTCTAGCGAACTACGAGCAGTACTTC.

The rearrangement links TRBV4-1 to TRBJ2-1, with a tentative D call TRBD1 (6 bases). Trimming took 0 bases from V and 8 from J, leaving 11 bases between them. This CDR3 region has 14 residues. Germline-derived CDR1 and CDR2 are MGHRA and YSYEKL. The CDR3 reads CASSQDLRGDEQFF. Here the CDR3 DNA reads TGCGCCAGCAGCCAAGATCTCAGGGGCGATGAGCAGTTCTTC.

DNA for the CDR3: TGTGCCAGCTCACCACCGGCAGGGGCAAACACTGAAGCTTTCTTT. This sequence encodes CASSPPAGANTEAFF. This rearrangement joins TRBV18 to TRBJ1-1; tentatively, D is TRBD1 (6 bases). The CDR3 contains 15 residues. Germline V gene data show CDR1 as KGHSH and CDR2 as LQKENI. V was trimmed by 0 bases and J by 2 bases, leaving 10 bases between them.

This clone was counted once. The chain recombines TRBV10-2 with TRBJ2-7, with TRBD2 matching over 12 bases. Looked up from germline, CDR1 is WSHSY and CDR2 is SAAADI. The CDR3 runs to 15 residues. V gave up 6 bases and J gave up 2 bases; unmatched junction bases: 5. Here the CDR3 reads CASSLGLAGTYEQYF. The DNA for the CDR3 is TGCGCCAGCAGCCTCGGACTAGCGGGGACCTACGAGCAGTACTTC.

A note on this clone: This sample also contains other DNA sequences that code for the same CDR3. The rearrangement links TRBV5-1 to TRBJ2-5, with 7 nucleotides matching TRBD1. With 2 bases clipped from V and 2 bases from J, the junction kept 3 bases outside the gene matches. Germline CDR1 is SGHRS and CDR2 is YFSETQ. This CDR3 region has 14 residues. CDR3 residues: CASSLGDSQETQYF. Written as DNA, the CDR3 is TGCGCCAGCAGCTTAGGGGACAGTCAAGAGACCCAGTACTTC.

This chain joins TRBV5-4 and TRBJ2-1, with TRBD2 as a possible D gene (5 bases). The ends were cut back, 0 bases at V and 9 bases at J, with 13 bases in the middle. Germline loops: CDR1 SGHNT, CDR2 YYREEE (reference sequence). The CDR3 is 14 amino acids. This CDR3 is CASSLALGEGEQFF. The CDR3 nucleotides are TGTGCCAGCAGCTTGGCACTAGGTGAAGGTGAGCAGTTCTTC. Variable domain in full (rest from reference TRBV5-4 and TRBJ2-1): ETGVTQSPTHLIKTRGQQVTLRCSSQSGHNTVSWYQQALGQGPQFIFQYYREEENGRGNFPPRFSGLQFPNYSSELNVNALELDDSALYLCASSLALGEGEQFFGPGTRLTVL.

This chain connects TRBV18 to TRBJ2-2; D is possibly TRBD2 (6 bases). The CDR3 spans 14 residues. Germline CDR1 KGHSH, CDR2 LQKENI. V was shortened by 2 bases and J by 6 bases, with 10 bases between the two germline ends. The CDR3 loop reads CASSPTGGAGELFF. CDR3 nucleotide sequence: TGTGCCAGCTCACCAACCGGAGGGGCCGGGGAGCTGTTTTTT.